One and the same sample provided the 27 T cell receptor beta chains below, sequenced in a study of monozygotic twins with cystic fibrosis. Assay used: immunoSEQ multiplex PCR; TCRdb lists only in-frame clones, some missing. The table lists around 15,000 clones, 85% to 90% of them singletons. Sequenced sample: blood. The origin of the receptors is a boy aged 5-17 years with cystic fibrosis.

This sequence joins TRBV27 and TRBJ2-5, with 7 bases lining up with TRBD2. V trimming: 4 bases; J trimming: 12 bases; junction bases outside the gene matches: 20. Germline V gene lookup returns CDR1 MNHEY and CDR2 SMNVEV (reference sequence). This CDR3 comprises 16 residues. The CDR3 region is CASSSLTSPLPSYEYF. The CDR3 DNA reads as TGTGCCAGCAGTTCCTTGACTAGCCCTCTCCCCTCGTATGAGTACTTC.

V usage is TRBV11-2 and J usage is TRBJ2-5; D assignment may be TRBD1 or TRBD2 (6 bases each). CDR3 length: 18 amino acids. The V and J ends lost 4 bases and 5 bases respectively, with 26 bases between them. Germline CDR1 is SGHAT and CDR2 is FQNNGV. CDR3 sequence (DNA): TGTGCCAGCAGCTGGGAGGAAGACAGGAGCCTCTTCGGGGAGACCCAGTACTTC. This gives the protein CASSWEEDRSLFGETQYF.

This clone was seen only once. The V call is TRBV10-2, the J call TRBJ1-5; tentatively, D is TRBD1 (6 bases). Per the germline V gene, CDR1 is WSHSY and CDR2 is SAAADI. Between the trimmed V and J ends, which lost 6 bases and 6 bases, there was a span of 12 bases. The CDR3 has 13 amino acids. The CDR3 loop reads CASSLTGSQPQHF. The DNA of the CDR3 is TGCGCCAGCAGCCTGACAGGAAGTCAGCCCCAGCATTTT.

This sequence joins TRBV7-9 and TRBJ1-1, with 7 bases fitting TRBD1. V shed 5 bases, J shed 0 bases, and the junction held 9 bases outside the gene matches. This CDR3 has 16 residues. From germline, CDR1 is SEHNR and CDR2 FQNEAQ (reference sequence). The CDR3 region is CASSPQGLWMNTEAFF. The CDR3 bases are TGTGCCAGCAGCCCACAGGGGCTATGGATGAACACTGAAGCTTTCTTT.

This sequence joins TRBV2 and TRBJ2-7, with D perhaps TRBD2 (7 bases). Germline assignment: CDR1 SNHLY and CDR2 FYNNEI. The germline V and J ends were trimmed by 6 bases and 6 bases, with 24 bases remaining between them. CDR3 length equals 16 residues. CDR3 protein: CASSPSAGATYGEQYF. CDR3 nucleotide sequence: TGTGCCAGCAGCCCCTCCGCGGGGGCAACCTACGGCGAGCAGTACTTC.

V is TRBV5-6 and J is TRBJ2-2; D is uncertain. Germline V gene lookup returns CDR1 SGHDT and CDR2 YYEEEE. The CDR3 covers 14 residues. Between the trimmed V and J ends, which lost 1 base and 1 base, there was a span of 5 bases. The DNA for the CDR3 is TGTGCCAGCAGCTTGACGCAGAACACCGGGGAGCTGTTTTTT. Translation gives CASSLTQNTGELFF.

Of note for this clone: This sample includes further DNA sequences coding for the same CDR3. This chain's CDR3 is CASSLSYGYTF. In nucleotides, the CDR3 is TGTGCCAGCAGTTTATCCTATGGCTACACCTTC. The chain is built from TRBV28 and TRBJ1-2; D unclear. The CDR3 is made up of 11 amino acids. Germline CDR1 and CDR2: MDHEN and SYDVKM. Trimming pared 1 base from V and 4 bases from J, leaving 1 base between.

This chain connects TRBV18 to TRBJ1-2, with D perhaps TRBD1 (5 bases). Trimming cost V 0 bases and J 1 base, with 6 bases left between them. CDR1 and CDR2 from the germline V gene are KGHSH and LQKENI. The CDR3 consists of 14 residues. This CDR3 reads CASSPPTVNYGYTF. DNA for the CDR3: TGTGCCAGCTCACCACCGACAGTTAACTATGGCTACACCTTC.

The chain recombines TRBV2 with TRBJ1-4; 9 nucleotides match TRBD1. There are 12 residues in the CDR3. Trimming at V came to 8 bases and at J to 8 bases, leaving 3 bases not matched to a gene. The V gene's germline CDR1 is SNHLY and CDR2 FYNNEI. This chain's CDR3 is CASGTGREKLFF. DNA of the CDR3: TGTGCCAGCGGGACAGGGAGGGAAAAACTGTTTTTT.

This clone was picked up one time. The CDR3 here is CASSVVAGGYNEQFF. The CDR3 bases are TGTGCCAGCAGCGTAGTAGCGGGGGGGTACAATGAGCAGTTCTTC. The chain is built from TRBV9 and TRBJ2-1; 11 bases are shared with TRBD2. Trimming at V came to 0 bases and at J to 4 bases, leaving 0 bases not matched to a gene. Germline assignment: CDR1 SGDLS and CDR2 YYNGEE. The CDR3 runs to 15 residues.

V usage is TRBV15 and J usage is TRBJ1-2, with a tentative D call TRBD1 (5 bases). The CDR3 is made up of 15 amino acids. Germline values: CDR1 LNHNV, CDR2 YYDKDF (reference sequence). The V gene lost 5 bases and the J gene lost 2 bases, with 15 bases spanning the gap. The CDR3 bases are TGTGCCACCAGCGTCGGGTGGGGGATAAACTATGGCTACACCTTC. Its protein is CATSVGWGINYGYTF.

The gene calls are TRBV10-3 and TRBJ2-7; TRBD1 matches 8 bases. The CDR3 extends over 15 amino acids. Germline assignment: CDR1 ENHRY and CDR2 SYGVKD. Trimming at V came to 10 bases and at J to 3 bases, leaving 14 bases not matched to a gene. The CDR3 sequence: CATTPRTGLYYEQYF. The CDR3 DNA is TGTGCCACCACCCCCAGGACAGGGTTGTACTACGAGCAGTACTTC.

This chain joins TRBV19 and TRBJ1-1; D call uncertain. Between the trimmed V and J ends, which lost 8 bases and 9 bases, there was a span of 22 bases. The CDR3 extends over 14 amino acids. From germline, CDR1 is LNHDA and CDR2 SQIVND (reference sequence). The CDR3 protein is CASSDAAVTPKAFF. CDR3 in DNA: TGTGCCAGTTCTGACGCCGCAGTCACACCGAAAGCTTTCTTT.

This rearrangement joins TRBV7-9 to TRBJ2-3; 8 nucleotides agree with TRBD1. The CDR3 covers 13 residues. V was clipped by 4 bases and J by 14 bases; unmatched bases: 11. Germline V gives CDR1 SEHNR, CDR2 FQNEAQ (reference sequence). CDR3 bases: TGTGCCAGCAGCTCCGCCGGACAGGGTTATACGTATTTT. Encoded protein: CASSSAGQGYTYF.

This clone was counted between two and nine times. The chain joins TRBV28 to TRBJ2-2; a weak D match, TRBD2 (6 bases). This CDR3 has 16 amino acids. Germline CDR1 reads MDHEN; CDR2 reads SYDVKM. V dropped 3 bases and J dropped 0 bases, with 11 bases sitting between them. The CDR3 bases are TGTGCCAGCAGTTTCCAAAGCGGGCCGAACACCGGGGAGCTGTTTTTT. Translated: CASSFQSGPNTGELFF.

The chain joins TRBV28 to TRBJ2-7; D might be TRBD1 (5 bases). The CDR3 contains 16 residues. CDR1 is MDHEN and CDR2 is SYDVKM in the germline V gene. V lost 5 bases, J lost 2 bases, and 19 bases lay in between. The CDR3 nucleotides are TGTGCCAGCAGTCCGGACGACAGCCGCCTAACCTACGAGCAGTACTTC. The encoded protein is CASSPDDSRLTYEQYF.

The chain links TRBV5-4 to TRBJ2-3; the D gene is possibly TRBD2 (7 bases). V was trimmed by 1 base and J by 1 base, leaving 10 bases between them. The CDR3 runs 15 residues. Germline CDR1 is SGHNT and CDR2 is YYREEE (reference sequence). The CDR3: CASSLRGGGTDTQYF. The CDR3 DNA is TGTGCCAGCAGCTTGAGAGGGGGGGGCACAGATACGCAGTATTTT.

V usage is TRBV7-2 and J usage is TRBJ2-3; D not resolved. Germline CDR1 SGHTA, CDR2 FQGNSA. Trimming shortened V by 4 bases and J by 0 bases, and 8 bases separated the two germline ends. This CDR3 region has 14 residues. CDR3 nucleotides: TGTGCCAGCAGCTCACAAATTAGCACAGATACGCAGTATTTT. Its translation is CASSSQISTDTQYF.

The CDR3 sequence: CASSADANSPLHF. The CDR3 DNA reads as TGTGCCAGCAGTGCGGATGCCAATTCACCCCTCCACTTT. This chain uses TRBV2 with TRBJ1-6, with D unclear. The germline V and J ends were trimmed by 4 bases and 7 bases, with 8 bases remaining between them. The CDR3 covers 13 residues. Germline V gene data show CDR1 as SNHLY and CDR2 as FYNNEI.

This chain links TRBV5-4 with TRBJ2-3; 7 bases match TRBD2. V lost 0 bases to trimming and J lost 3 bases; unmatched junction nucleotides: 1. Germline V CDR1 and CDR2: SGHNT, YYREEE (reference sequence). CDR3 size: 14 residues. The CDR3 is CASSLGGRTDTQYF. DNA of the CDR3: TGTGCCAGCAGCTTGGGCGGGAGAACAGATACGCAGTATTTT.

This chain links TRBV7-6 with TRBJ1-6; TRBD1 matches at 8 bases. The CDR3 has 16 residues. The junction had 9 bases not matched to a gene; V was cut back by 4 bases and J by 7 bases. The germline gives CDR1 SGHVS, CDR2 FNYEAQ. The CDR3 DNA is TGTGCCAGCAGCTCCCAAGACTGGACAGGGAATTCACCCCTCCACTTT. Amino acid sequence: CASSSQDWTGNSPLHF.

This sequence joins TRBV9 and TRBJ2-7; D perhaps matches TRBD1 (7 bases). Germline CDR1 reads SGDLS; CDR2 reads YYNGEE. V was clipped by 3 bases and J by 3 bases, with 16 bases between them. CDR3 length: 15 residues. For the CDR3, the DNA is TGTGCCAGCAGCGCCGGACGGGGGACAGACTACGAGCAGTACTTC. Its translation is CASSAGRGTDYEQYF.

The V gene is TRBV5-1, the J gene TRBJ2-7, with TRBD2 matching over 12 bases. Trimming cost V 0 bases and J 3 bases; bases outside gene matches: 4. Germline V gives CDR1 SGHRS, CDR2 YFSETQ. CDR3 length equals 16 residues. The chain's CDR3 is CASSLGLAGGYYEQYF. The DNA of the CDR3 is TGCGCCAGCAGCTTGGGGCTAGCGGGAGGGTACTACGAGCAGTACTTC.

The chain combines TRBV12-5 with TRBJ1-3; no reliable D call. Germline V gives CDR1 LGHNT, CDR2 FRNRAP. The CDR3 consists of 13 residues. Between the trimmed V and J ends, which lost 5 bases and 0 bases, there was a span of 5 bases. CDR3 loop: CASGPHSGNTIYF. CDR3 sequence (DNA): TGTGCTAGTGGTCCTCACTCTGGAAACACCATATATTTT.

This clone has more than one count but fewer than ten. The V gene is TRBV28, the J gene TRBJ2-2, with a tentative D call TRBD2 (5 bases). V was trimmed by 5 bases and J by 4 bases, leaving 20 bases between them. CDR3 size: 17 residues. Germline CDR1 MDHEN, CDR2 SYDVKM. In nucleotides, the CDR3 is TGTGCCAGCAGTCCCGGGTCCGGGATCCAACCCACCGGGGAGCTGTTTTTT. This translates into CASSPGSGIQPTGELFF.

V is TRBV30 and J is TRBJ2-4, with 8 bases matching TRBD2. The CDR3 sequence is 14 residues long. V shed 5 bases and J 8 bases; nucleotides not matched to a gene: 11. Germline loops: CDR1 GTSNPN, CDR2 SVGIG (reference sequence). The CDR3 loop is CAWHLTSESDIQYF. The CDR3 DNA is TGTGCCTGGCACCTGACTAGCGAATCGGACATTCAGTACTTC.

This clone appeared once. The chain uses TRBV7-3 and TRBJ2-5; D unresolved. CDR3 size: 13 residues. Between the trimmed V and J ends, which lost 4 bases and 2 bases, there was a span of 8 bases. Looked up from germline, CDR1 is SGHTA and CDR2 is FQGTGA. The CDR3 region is CASSYARQETQYF. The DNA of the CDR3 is TGTGCCAGCAGCTACGCGCGGCAAGAGACCCAGTACTTC.